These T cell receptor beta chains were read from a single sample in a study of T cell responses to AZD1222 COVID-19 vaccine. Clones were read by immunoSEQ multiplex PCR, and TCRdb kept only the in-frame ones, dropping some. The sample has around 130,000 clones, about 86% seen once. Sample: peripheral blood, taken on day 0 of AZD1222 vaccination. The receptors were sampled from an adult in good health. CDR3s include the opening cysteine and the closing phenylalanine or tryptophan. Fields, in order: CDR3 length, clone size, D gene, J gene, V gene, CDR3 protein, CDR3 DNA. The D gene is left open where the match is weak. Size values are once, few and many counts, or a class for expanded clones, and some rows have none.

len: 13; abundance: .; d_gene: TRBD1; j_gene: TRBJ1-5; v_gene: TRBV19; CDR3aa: CASQGGDRQPQHF; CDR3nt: TGTGCCAGTCAGGGGGGGGACCGGCAGCCCCAGCATTTT
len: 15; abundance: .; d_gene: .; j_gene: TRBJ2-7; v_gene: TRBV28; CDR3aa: CASRPGSLNHYEQYF; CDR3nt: TGTGCCAGCAGACCCGGATCGCTGAACCACTACGAGCAGTACTTC
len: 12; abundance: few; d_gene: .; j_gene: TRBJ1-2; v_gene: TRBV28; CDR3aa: CASSSGDYGYTF; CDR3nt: TGTGCCAGCAGTTCCGGGGACTATGGCTACACCTTC
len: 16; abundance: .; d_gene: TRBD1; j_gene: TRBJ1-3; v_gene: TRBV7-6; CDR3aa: CASSSRRLDRVSTIYF; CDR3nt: TGTGCCAGCAGCTCACGACGATTAGACAGGGTCTCCACCATATATTTT
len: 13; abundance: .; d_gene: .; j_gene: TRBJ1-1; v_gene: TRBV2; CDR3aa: CASSADMNTEAFF; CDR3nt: TGTGCCAGCAGTGCCGACATGAACACTGAAGCTTTCTTT
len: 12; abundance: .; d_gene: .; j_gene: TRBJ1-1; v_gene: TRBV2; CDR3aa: CASKRDNTEAFF; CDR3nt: TGTGCCAGCAAGAGAGATAACACTGAAGCTTTCTTT
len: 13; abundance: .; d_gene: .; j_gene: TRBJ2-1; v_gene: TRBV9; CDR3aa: CGVGTQSYNEQFF; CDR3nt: TGCGGGGTCGGGACCCAGTCCTACAATGAGCAGTTCTTC
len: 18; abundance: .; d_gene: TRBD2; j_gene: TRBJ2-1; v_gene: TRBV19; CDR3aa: CASSMEPGLAGVRDEQFF; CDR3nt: TGTGCCAGTAGTATGGAACCTGGACTAGCGGGAGTTAGGGATGAGCAGTTCTTC
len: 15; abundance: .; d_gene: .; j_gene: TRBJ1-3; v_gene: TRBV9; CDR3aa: CASSVRGLGVDTIYF; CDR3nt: TGTGCCAGCAGCGTGAGGGGTCTGGGTGTTGACACCATATATTTT
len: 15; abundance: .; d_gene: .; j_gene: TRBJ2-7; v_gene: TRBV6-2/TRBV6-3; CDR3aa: CASSYSRGVSYEQYF; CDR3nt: TGTGCCAGCAGTTACAGTAGAGGGGTTTCCTACGAGCAGTACTTC
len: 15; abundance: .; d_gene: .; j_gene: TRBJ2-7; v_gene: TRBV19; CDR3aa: CASSISRGWSYEQYF; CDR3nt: TGTGCCAGTAGTATCAGCAGGGGATGGTCCTACGAGCAGTACTTC
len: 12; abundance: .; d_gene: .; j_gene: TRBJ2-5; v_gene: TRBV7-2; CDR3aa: CASRAPDGTQYF; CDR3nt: TGTGCCAGCAGGGCCCCAGATGGGACCCAGTACTTC
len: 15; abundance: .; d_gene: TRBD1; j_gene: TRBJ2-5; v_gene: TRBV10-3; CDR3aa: CAISSWDREQETQYF; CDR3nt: TGTGCCATCAGTAGCTGGGACAGGGAACAAGAGACCCAGTACTTC
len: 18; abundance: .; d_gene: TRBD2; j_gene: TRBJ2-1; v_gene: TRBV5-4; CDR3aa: CASSLASQGGRSYNEQFF; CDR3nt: TGTGCCAGCAGCTTGGCTTCCCAGGGCGGGAGGTCCTACAATGAGCAGTTCTTC
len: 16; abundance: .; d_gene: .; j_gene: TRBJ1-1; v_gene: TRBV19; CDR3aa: CASIPTVGRKNTEAFF; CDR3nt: TGTGCCAGTATTCCCACGGTGGGCAGGAAGAACACTGAAGCTTTCTTT
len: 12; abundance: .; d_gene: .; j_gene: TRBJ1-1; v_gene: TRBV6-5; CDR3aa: CASRVGQSEAFF; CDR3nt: TGTGCCAGCAGGGTAGGACAGTCTGAAGCTTTCTTT
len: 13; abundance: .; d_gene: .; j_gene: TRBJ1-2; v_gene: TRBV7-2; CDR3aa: CASSLVGRYGYTF; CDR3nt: TGTGCCAGCAGCTTAGTGGGGCGCTATGGCTACACCTTC
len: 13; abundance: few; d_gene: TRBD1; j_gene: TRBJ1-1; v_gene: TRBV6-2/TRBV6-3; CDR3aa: CASSYRGHTEAFF; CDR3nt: TGTGCCAGCAGTTACAGGGGGCATACTGAAGCTTTCTTT
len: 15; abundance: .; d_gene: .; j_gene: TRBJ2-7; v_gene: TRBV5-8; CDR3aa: CASSLRGGEAYEQYF; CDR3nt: TGTGCCAGCAGCTTAAGGGGGGGGGAGGCCTACGAGCAGTACTTC
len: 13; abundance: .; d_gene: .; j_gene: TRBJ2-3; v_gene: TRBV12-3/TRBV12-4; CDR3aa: CASSGVSTDTQYF; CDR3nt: TGTGCCAGCAGTGGCGTTAGCACAGATACGCAGTATTTT
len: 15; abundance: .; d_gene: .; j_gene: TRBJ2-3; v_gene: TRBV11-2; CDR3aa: CASSLNALGTDTQYF; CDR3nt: TGTGCCAGCAGCTTAAACGCGTTAGGAACAGATACGCAGTATTTT
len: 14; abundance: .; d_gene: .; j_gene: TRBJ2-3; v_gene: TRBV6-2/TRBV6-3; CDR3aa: CASSYREPTDTQYF; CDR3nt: TGTGCCAGCAGTTACCGGGAACCCACAGATACGCAGTATTTT
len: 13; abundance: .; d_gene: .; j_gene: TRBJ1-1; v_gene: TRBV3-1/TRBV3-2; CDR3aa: CASSPIRATEAFF; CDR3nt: TGTGCCAGCAGCCCTATAAGGGCCACTGAAGCTTTCTTT
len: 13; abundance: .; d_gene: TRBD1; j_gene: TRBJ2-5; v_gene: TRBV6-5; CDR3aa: CASGQGGQETQYF; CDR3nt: TGTGCCAGCGGACAGGGGGGACAAGAGACCCAGTACTTC